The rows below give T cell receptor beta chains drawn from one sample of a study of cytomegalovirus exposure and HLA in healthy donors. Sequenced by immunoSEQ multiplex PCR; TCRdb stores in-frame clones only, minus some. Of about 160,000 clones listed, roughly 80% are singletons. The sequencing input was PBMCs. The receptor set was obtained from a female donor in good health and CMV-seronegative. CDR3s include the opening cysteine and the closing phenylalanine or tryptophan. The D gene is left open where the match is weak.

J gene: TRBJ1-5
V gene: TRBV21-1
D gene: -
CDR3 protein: CASSSMAGGRQPQHF

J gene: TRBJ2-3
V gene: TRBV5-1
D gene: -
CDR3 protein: CASSAVLEDTQYF

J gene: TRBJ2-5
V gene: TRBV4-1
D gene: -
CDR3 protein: CASSQSPIDRRKTQYF

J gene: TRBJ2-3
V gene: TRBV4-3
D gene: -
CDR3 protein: CASSQARGTDTQYF

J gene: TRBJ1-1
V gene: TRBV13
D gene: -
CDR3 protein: CASSFPRGNTEAFF

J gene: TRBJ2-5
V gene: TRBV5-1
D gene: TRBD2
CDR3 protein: CASSPATGLAGVETQYF

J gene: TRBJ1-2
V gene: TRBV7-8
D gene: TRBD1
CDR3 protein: CASSLANLQGARGYTF

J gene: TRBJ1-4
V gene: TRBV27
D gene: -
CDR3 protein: CASRRGGRGAEKLFF

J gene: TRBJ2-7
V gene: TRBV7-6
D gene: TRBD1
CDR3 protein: CASSDGQGGEQYF

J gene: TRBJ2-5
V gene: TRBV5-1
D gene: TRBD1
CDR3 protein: CASSLGTTGLQETQYF

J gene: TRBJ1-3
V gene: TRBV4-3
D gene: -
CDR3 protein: CASSQDQGNTIYF

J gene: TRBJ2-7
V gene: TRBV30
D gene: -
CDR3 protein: CAWRTTQASYEQYF

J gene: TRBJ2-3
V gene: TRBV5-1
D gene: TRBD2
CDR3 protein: CASSLGGVQSDTQYF

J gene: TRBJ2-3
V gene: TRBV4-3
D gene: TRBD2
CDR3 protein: CASSQGTSGEDTQYF

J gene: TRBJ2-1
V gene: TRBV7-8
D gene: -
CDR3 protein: CASSLGGVAGLSYNEQFF

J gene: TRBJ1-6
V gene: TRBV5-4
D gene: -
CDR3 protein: CASSLDGGTSYNSPLHF

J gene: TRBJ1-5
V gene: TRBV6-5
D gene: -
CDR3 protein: CASSYSNRGNQPQHF

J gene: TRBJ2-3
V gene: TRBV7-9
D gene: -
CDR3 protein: CASIQGGRSTDTQYF

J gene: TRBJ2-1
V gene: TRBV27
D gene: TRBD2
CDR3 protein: CASKWYSSGRSYNEQFF

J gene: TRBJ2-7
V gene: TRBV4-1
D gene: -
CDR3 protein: CASSRTTGNYEQYF

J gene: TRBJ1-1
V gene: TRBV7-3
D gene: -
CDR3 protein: CASSLSPHPGGTEAFF

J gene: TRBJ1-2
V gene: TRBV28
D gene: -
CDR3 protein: CASGDSGAYGYTF

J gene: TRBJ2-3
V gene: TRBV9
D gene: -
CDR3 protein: CASSAQKDTQYF

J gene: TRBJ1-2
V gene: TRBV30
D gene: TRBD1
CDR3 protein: CAWRGQGGNYGYTF

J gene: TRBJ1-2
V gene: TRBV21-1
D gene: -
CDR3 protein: CASSLIGRAMGYTF

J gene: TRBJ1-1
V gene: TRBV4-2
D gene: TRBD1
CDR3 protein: CASSQQGAMNTEAFF

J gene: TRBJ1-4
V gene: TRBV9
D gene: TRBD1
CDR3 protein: CASSARQGAEEKLFF